This TCR beta chain derives from a study of T cells expressing NK-cell markers. Across the whole study: It was sorted CD3+CD56+NKG2C+, CD3+CD56+NKG2C- and CD3+CD56-NKG2C+ T cells that supplied the TCR beta repertoires.

TCRdb reprocessed the 5' RACE reads and keeps a single row for each CDR3 protein, giving no DNA. The sample totals 150,000 or so distinct CDR3 sequences; its top ten clones hold around a third. General observations from the study: There remained a lack of clarity about HCMV specificity of expanded NKG2C+ T cell clones.

Concerning this clonotype itself: The antigen remains undetermined.

This CDR3 contains 14 residues. Germline CDR1 and CDR2: KGHDR and SFDVKD. Sequenced sample: blood T cells: a sorted CD56 or NKG2C T cell subset, CD4+ or CD8+ T cells, or bulk PBMC T cells (not recorded which). The TCR comes from a woman aged 45-65 years in good health. This rearrangement joins TRBV24-1 to TRBJ2-1; TCRdb's assignment of TRBD2 cannot be checked, as there is no DNA. CDR3 protein: CATSALVGGAEQFF.